Listed here is a single T cell receptor beta chain. What it binds is not known. The data were obtained in a study of CD8+ T cells in alopecia areata. Regarding the study as a whole: Affected lesional scalp, above all in alopecia totalis/universalis, was more clonal than normal scalp. Many of the expanded lesional clones endured in scalp and blood while on tofacitinib.

This sample's treatment: oral pan-JAK inhibitor, 5-10 mg twice daily. Following RNA extraction, reverse transcription yielded cDNA that acted as the sequencing template. Measured with immunoSEQ multiplex PCR; TCRdb has only the in-frame clones, and not every one. The repertoire includes approximately 180,000 clones, 60% of them detected once, and just over 1% sits in the top ten. The specimen was CD4+ T cells sorted from blood, collected at week 24, from a patient treated with tofacitinib. The clonotype comes from a human donor with alopecia areata.

CDR3 DNA: TGTGCCAGCAGCCAGGGGACCAGAACTGAAAAACTGTTTTTT. Its protein is CASSQGTRTEKLFF. The chain combines TRBV2 with TRBJ1-4; D is possibly TRBD1 (6 bases). The CDR3 totals 14 residues. Germline lookup yields CDR1 SNHLY and CDR2 FYNNEI. Trimming removed 6 bases at V and 7 bases at J, with 15 bases between.